This T cell receptor (beta chain) was retrieved from a study of neurological immune-mediated disorders. The CDR3 covers 14 residues. The germline V gene encodes CDR1 SGHRS and CDR2 YFSETQ. Trimming pared 4 bases from V and 3 bases from J, leaving 13 bases between. This clonotype has a count of ten or more. Regarding time point: longitudinal time-point 1 (baseline). MiXCR was run by TCRdb on the 5' RACE reads, yielding one entry per CDR3 protein. Among 64,000 or so distinct CDR3 sequences listed, roughly 10% were seen once. Sequencing was performed on PBMCs. The receptor was isolated from a man younger than 40 in good health. This rearrangement joins TRBV5-1 to TRBJ2-5, with no clear D. CDR3 residues: CASSRGVVEETQYF. DNA for the CDR3: TGCGCCAGCAGCCGAGGAGTAGTCGAAGAGACCCAGTACTTC.